A selection of T cell receptor beta chains follows, all from one sample in a study of Ad26.COV2.S vaccination and SARS-CoV-2 variants. TCRdb's copy holds only in-frame clones and misses some; the assay was immunoSEQ multiplex PCR. Found here are more than 300,000 clones, roughly 91% of them singletons; the top ten hold about 5%. Specimen: peripheral blood, collected in a trial of Ad26.COV2.S vaccine versus placebo. Source of these receptors: a person between 18 and 65 years old who received the Ad26.COV2.S COVID-19 vaccine or a placebo. The CDR3 runs from the conserved cysteine through the conserved F or W. Each record gives: clone size, V gene, J gene, CDR3 protein. Clone sizes are given selectively: once, few, many, or a class where the clone is expanded.

clone size: NA; V gene: TRBV5-1; J gene: TRBJ2-5; CDR3 protein: CASSLGAGGTGGAETQYF
clone size: NA; V gene: TRBV20-1; J gene: TRBJ2-7; CDR3 protein: CSASARRYSYEQYF
clone size: many; V gene: TRBV9; J gene: TRBJ2-7; CDR3 protein: CASSLEAIPYEQYF
clone size: few; V gene: TRBV9; J gene: TRBJ2-1; CDR3 protein: CASSPGEGFNEQFF
clone size: NA; V gene: TRBV10-3; J gene: TRBJ1-1; CDR3 protein: CAISESRGRPMNTEAFF
clone size: NA; V gene: TRBV7-9; J gene: TRBJ1-1; CDR3 protein: CASSLASTVTLNTEAFF
clone size: NA; V gene: TRBV7-9; J gene: TRBJ2-1; CDR3 protein: CASSSSGLSNNEQFF
clone size: NA; V gene: TRBV7-9; J gene: TRBJ1-3; CDR3 protein: CASSQGQSGNTIYF
clone size: NA; V gene: TRBV5-4; J gene: TRBJ2-3; CDR3 protein: CASSLMGFGTDTQYF
clone size: NA; V gene: TRBV27; J gene: TRBJ2-7; CDR3 protein: CASRPGTGSRHEQYF
clone size: NA; V gene: TRBV5-6; J gene: TRBJ1-1; CDR3 protein: CASSPSIRGTEAFF
clone size: NA; V gene: TRBV7-9; J gene: TRBJ2-1; CDR3 protein: CASSPRSGGANNEQFF
clone size: NA; V gene: TRBV11-3; J gene: TRBJ1-1; CDR3 protein: CASSPGGENTEAFF
clone size: once; V gene: TRBV10-3; J gene: TRBJ2-2; CDR3 protein: CAISDAGDTGELFF
clone size: NA; V gene: TRBV7-8; J gene: TRBJ1-3; CDR3 protein: CASSFKEGMYSGNTIYF
clone size: NA; V gene: TRBV9; J gene: TRBJ2-3; CDR3 protein: CASSVQGVASTDTQYF
clone size: NA; V gene: TRBV30; J gene: TRBJ2-7; CDR3 protein: CAWSAGGRSYEQYF
clone size: NA; V gene: TRBV18; J gene: TRBJ1-4; CDR3 protein: CASSPPDGFNEKLFF
clone size: NA; V gene: TRBV6-1; J gene: TRBJ2-7; CDR3 protein: CASSSGVDEQYF
clone size: NA; V gene: TRBV15; J gene: TRBJ1-5; CDR3 protein: CATSSRSRAGQPQHF
clone size: NA; V gene: TRBV9; J gene: TRBJ2-1; CDR3 protein: CASSVGGLGEQFF
clone size: NA; V gene: TRBV19; J gene: TRBJ2-7; CDR3 protein: CASSSGDYEQYF
clone size: NA; V gene: TRBV5-4; J gene: TRBJ2-1; CDR3 protein: CASSPEVAGVVNEQFF
clone size: few; V gene: TRBV3-1/TRBV3-2; J gene: TRBJ1-1; CDR3 protein: CASSRVNTEAFF
clone size: NA; V gene: TRBV18; J gene: TRBJ2-7; CDR3 protein: CASSPGQGGRAYEQYF
clone size: NA; V gene: TRBV5-1; J gene: TRBJ1-4; CDR3 protein: CASRITGGTTNEKLFF
clone size: NA; V gene: TRBV12-3/TRBV12-4; J gene: TRBJ2-7; CDR3 protein: CASRRQGTYEQYF
clone size: NA; V gene: TRBV19; J gene: TRBJ2-5; CDR3 protein: CASSIGPGTGEETQYF
clone size: NA; V gene: TRBV5-4; J gene: TRBJ1-6; CDR3 protein: CASSLDQGSTLHF
clone size: few; V gene: TRBV19; J gene: TRBJ2-1; CDR3 protein: CASSPRTGNHNEQFF
clone size: NA; V gene: TRBV6-1; J gene: TRBJ1-6; CDR3 protein: CASSEEAGAFSNSPLHF
clone size: NA; V gene: TRBV3-1/TRBV3-2; J gene: TRBJ2-1; CDR3 protein: CASSQSSYAYNEQFF
clone size: NA; V gene: TRBV7-2; J gene: TRBJ2-7; CDR3 protein: CASSPQAGSYEQYF
clone size: NA; V gene: TRBV7-8; J gene: TRBJ2-5; CDR3 protein: CASSRLQQETQYF
clone size: NA; V gene: TRBV21-1; J gene: TRBJ2-7; CDR3 protein: CASSKPGRPPHCEQYF
clone size: NA; V gene: TRBV18; J gene: TRBJ1-2; CDR3 protein: CASSPYPTDFYGYTF
clone size: NA; V gene: TRBV19; J gene: TRBJ2-2; CDR3 protein: CASTGSGRGDTGELFF
clone size: NA; V gene: TRBV9; J gene: TRBJ2-1; CDR3 protein: CASSLASGSSNEQFF
clone size: NA; V gene: TRBV11-2; J gene: TRBJ1-1; CDR3 protein: CASSLTHRQGGKDTEAFF
clone size: NA; V gene: TRBV5-1; J gene: TRBJ1-1; CDR3 protein: CASSTDTHPGSTEAFF
clone size: NA; V gene: TRBV4-1; J gene: TRBJ1-1; CDR3 protein: CASRRHMNTEAFF
clone size: NA; V gene: TRBV28; J gene: TRBJ1-3; CDR3 protein: CASSPPGGNSGNTIYF
clone size: NA; V gene: TRBV5-1; J gene: TRBJ2-7; CDR3 protein: CASSEQGREQYF
clone size: NA; V gene: TRBV6-2/TRBV6-3; J gene: TRBJ1-5; CDR3 protein: CASSTPRTGVQPQHF
clone size: NA; V gene: TRBV2; J gene: TRBJ2-7; CDR3 protein: CASNVNEQYF
clone size: NA; V gene: TRBV3-1/TRBV3-2; J gene: TRBJ2-5; CDR3 protein: CASSQQGRETQYF
clone size: NA; V gene: TRBV28; J gene: TRBJ1-5; CDR3 protein: CASSDGGSLLPQHF
clone size: NA; V gene: TRBV5-4; J gene: TRBJ2-5; CDR3 protein: CASSLNRRKETQYF
clone size: NA; V gene: TRBV5-6; J gene: TRBJ1-3; CDR3 protein: CASSLAGRSSGNTIYF
clone size: NA; V gene: TRBV4-1; J gene: TRBJ1-2; CDR3 protein: CASSQGNGPGGLMGGYTF
clone size: NA; V gene: TRBV6-2/TRBV6-3; J gene: TRBJ2-7; CDR3 protein: CASSYPGLFYEQYF
clone size: NA; V gene: TRBV5-5; J gene: TRBJ1-5; CDR3 protein: CASSLGPSPSNQPQHF
clone size: NA; V gene: TRBV27; J gene: TRBJ1-1; CDR3 protein: CASSFGTGLTEAFF
clone size: NA; V gene: TRBV28; J gene: TRBJ2-1; CDR3 protein: CASSLPYGSYNEQFF